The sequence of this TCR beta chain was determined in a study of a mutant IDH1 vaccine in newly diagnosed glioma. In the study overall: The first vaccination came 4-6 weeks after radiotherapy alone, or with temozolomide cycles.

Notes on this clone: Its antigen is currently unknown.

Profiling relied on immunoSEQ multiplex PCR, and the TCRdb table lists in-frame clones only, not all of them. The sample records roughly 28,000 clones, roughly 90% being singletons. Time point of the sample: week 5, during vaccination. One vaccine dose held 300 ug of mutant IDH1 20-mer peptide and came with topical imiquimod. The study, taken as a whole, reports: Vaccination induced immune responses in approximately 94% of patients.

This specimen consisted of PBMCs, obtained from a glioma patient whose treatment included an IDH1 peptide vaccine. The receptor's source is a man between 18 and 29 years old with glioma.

Here the CDR3 reads CASSQGLAGGSSYNEQFF. The CDR3 DNA reads as TGTGCCAGCAGCCAGGGACTAGCGGGAGGCAGCTCCTACAATGAGCAGTTCTTC. This chain links TRBV7-8 with TRBJ2-1; TRBD2 matches at 15 bases. This CDR3 has 18 residues. CDR1 is SGHVS, CDR2 FQNEAQ, per germline. V was pared by 5 bases and J by 0 bases, with 5 bases of the junction left unmatched.